Shown below are 9 T cell receptor beta chains from a single sample sequenced in a study of human T cells and chemical hapten exposure. Total RNA was isolated from unfractionated whole blood. Unique molecular identifiers were affixed to discrete cDNA molecules within the library. TCRdb re-called the reads through MiXCR, storing one row per CDR3 protein. The table includes more than 100,000 distinct CDR3 sequences, more than 8.5% detected once. What was sequenced was whole blood. These receptors all come from a human donor in good health. Some clones in this sample may be carry-over from other donors' samples.

This sequence joins TRBV6-5 and TRBJ2-2; 9 bases match TRBD1. The V and J ends lost 6 bases and 3 bases, in that order; junction bases with no gene match: 8. CDR3 length: 16 residues. Germline CDR1 MNHEY, CDR2 SVGAGI. In DNA, the CDR3 is TGTGCCAGCAGACCTCCGGGACAGGGAGACACCGGGGAGCTGTTTTTT. This translates into CASRPPGQGDTGELFF.

Many counts were recorded for this clonotype. The V call is TRBV20-1, the J call TRBJ1-6; TRBD1 agrees at 7 bases. The CDR3 runs 15 residues. CDR1 DFQATT and CDR2 SNEGSKA come from the germline V gene (reference sequence). V lost 2 bases to trimming and J lost 4 bases; unmatched junction nucleotides: 5. CDR3 nucleotides: TGCAGTGCTAGATGGGGACAGACATATAATTCACCCCTCCACTTT. Encoded protein: CSARWGQTYNSPLHF.

The table lists this clonotype with a few counts. V and J are TRBV5-1 and TRBJ1-4, with TRBD1 matching 11 bases. The CDR3 is made up of 15 amino acids. J was trimmed by 7 bases and V by 0 bases; bases with no gene match: 2. CDR1 is SGHRS and CDR2 is YFSETQ in the germline V gene. CDR3: CASSLEDRGLEKLFF. In DNA form, the CDR3 reads TGCGCCAGCAGCTTGGAGGACAGGGGGCTTGAAAAACTGTTTTTT. Complete variable domain (other parts from reference TRBV5-1 and TRBJ1-4): KAGVTQTPRYLIKTRGQQVTLSCSPISGHRSVSWYQQTPGQGLQFLFEYFSETQRNKGNFPGRFSGRQFSNSRSEMNVSTLELGDSALYLCASSLEDRGLEKLFFGSGTQLSVL.

At least ten counts were recorded for this clonotype. The genes are TRBV4-3 and TRBJ2-5, with D tentatively TRBD1 (7 bases). The CDR3 loop spans 15 amino acids. V was shortened by 0 bases and J by 4 bases, with 12 bases between the two germline ends. Germline CDR1 and CDR2: LGHNA and YSLEER. The CDR3 region is CASSQDYRGGETQYF. In DNA form, the CDR3 reads TGCGCCAGCAGCCAAGATTACAGGGGAGGAGAGACCCAGTACTTC.

The V gene is TRBV13, the J gene TRBJ1-6, with a weak D call TRBD1 (6 bases). V was clipped by 5 bases and J by 8 bases, with 13 bases between them. Germline CDR1 is PRHDT and CDR2 is FYEKMQ (reference sequence). CDR3 size: 14 residues. The CDR3 DNA follows: TGTGCCAGCAGCCTTCAGGGGTTCGATTCACCCCTCCACTTT. Translated, it gives CASSLQGFDSPLHF.

Ten or more counts support this clonotype. V usage is TRBV7-2 and J usage is TRBJ1-1; D might be TRBD1 (6 bases). The V gene's germline CDR1 is SGHTA and CDR2 FQGNSA. Trimming removed 5 bases from V and 5 bases from J, with 15 bases in between. The length of the CDR3 is 14 residues. The CDR3 bases are TGTGCCAGCAGCCACACGACAGGCAAGACTGAAGCTTTCTTT. Amino acid sequence: CASSHTTGKTEAFF.

This clonotype turned up a few times. The CDR3 region is CASSYTSGGNKNIQYF. CDR3 in DNA: TGTGCCAGCAGTTACACCAGCGGGGGGAACAAAAACATTCAGTACTTC. V is TRBV6-5 and J is TRBJ2-4, with TRBD2 identical over 9 bases. This CDR3 region has 16 residues. V shed 2 bases and J 3 bases; nucleotides not matched to a gene: 5. The V gene's germline CDR1 is MNHEY and CDR2 SVGAGI.

This clonotype came up a few times. The V gene is TRBV20-1, the J gene TRBJ1-4; D is possibly TRBD1 (6 bases). CDR3 length equals 15 residues. V shed 1 base and J shed 6 bases, with 15 bases lying between them. The germline V gene has CDR1 DFQATT and CDR2 SNEGSKA (reference sequence). The CDR3 here is CSARVSGAGDEKLFF. CDR3 sequence (DNA): TGCAGTGCTAGAGTGTCAGGGGCGGGTGATGAAAAACTGTTTTTT.

The chain combines TRBV5-1 with TRBJ2-2, with D uncertain. The CDR3 extends over 15 amino acids. Trimming pared 4 bases from V and 3 bases from J, leaving 13 bases between. Germline CDR1 SGHRS, CDR2 YFSETQ. The CDR3 coding sequence is TGCGCCAGCAGCACCGGACCTGGGGACACCGGGGAGCTGTTTTTT. Translated: CASSTGPGDTGELFF.